What follows is one TCR beta chain and its context. Its antigen has not been determined. There are no base qualities to consult, and no much larger clone falls within one base. This sample stems from a study of blood T cell repertoires in COVID-19 (TCRdb year 2020). At the level of the whole study: Collaborator samples came from the United States, Italy and Spain and covered acute and convalescent phases of COVID-19. The prospective study material was composed of cDNA or gDNA derived from T cells, B-cell-depleted T cells, or PBMCs. Deeply sampled blood TCRbeta repertoires from subjects exposed to, actively infected with, or recovered from COVID-19 were included in the dataset. The repertoires were made available in a free public database intended to serve as a resource for research on the immune response to SARS-CoV-2. Samples were obtained from the ongoing ImmuneRACE study (first 160 participants) and from over 1,000 subjects provided by 6 global collaborators. The sample metadata nearly always contained a de-identified subject ID, COVID-19 status, age in years and sex. Where available, HLA class I and class II types were taken from metadata supplied by the sample provider and were not determined by assay-based typing. Broader findings and caveats from the paper: The amount of clinical and demographic metadata varied by source and participant and was provided uncurated.

In Seattle, one collaborating source enrolled patients while the infection was active and tracked those patients longitudinally over the course of disease. The collaborating institutions used their own protocols to collect whole blood in K2EDTA tubes. For TCRbeta analysis, collaborator samples were shipped as frozen whole blood, as isolated PBMCs, or as DNA extracted from either sample type. From the cysteine up to the phenylalanine, the CDR3 has a length of 17 residues. Only the CDR3 DNA stays, 51 bases, in frame from base 1. CDR1 and CDR2 were assigned from the germline V gene (reference sequence) as LNHNV and YYDKDF. V lost 0 bases and J lost 4 bases; the stretch between them is 18 bases long. TCRbeta CDR3 regions were amplified from genomic DNA using the immunoSEQ Assay, a bias-controlled multiplex PCR. Processing in the source paper ran as follows. The number of nucleated cells in each sample was estimated from the amplification of reference gene primers within the assay. To quantify the absolute abundance of each unique TCRbeta CDR3 rearrangement, sequence reads were collapsed and filtered. For each sample, productive Simpson clonality was calculated by taking the square root of Simpson's diversity index across productive rearrangements. In its TCRdb copy, this immuneACCESS table keeps in-frame sequences only and misses some clones. Where compared with another copy, unresolved V genes explain less than half of these, and the others have no known cause. For V, J and clone size, that table is used; D and trimming come from the DNA. The sample table contains some 370,000 clones; only one count was recorded for about 90% of them. The ten most abundant clones make up about 10% of the sample.

This clonotype originated in a woman aged 25 to 39 with COVID-19, enrolled during active disease. The chain links TRBV15 with TRBJ1-1; no D gene can be assigned with confidence. Sequenced sample: peripheral blood. The DNA is as follows: TGTGCCACCAGCAGAGATTGGCGGGGTTGGTTGAGCACTGAAGCTTTCTTT. This is translated as CATSRDWRGWLSTEAFF.